Below, 12 T cell receptor beta chains from the same sample are listed, as sequenced in a study of long-term antiretroviral therapy in people with HIV. An immunoSEQ assay, version v3.0, was performed at survey level. Sequencing used immunoSEQ multiplex PCR; TCRdb keeps in-frame clones, though not all of them. Of about 22,000 clones in the sample, around 79% were seen once. The material was unsorted PBMCs, obtained 1.2 years after starting antiretroviral therapy. The receptors here all came from a woman in her 40s with HIV.

The genes are TRBV18 and TRBJ1-1; TRBD1 agrees at 8 bases. Unmatched junction bases numbered 10, after V lost 2 bases and J lost 5 bases. The CDR3 extends over 16 amino acids. Per germline, CDR1 KGHSH and CDR2 LQKENI. The CDR3 here is CASSPTDRDIGTEAFF. CDR3 sequence (DNA): TGTGCCAGCTCACCAACGGACAGGGATATTGGTACTGAAGCTTTCTTT.

The rearrangement uses TRBV6-6 and TRBJ2-3; 8 bases fit TRBD2. Germline trimming cut 4 bases from V and 0 bases from J; bases unmatched to any gene: 3. Germline-derived CDR1 and CDR2 are MNHNY and SVGAGI (reference sequence). The CDR3 is 15 amino acids. CDR3 loop: CASSFSGISTDTQYF. The DNA of the CDR3 is TGTGCCAGCAGTTTTAGCGGGATCAGCACAGATACGCAGTATTTT.

The chain employs TRBV2 and TRBJ1-1; 8 nucleotides agree with TRBD1. CDR1 and CDR2 from the germline V gene are SNHLY and FYNNEI. V gave up 6 bases and J gave up 6 bases; unmatched junction bases: 3. The CDR3 sequence is 12 residues long. The CDR3, as DNA: TGTGCCAGCAGAGACAGGGGTGCTGAAGCTTTCTTT. Protein sequence: CASRDRGAEAFF.

V is TRBV29-1 and J is TRBJ2-1; TRBD2 might be the D (6 bases). With 6 bases removed from V and 4 bases from J, the gap between germline ends came to 13 bases. The CDR3 spans 13 residues. Looked up from germline, CDR1 is SQVTM and CDR2 is ANQGSEA. CDR3 protein: CSVTGLRYNEQFF. In DNA form, the CDR3 reads TGCAGCGTAACGGGACTGCGATACAATGAGCAGTTCTTC.

J is TRBJ2-4 and V is TRBV19; D uncertain. This CDR3 contains 14 residues. Trimming pared 8 bases from V and 4 bases from J, leaving 15 bases between. The V gene's germline CDR1 is LNHDA and CDR2 SQIVND (reference sequence). The CDR3 DNA is TGTGCCAGTGGGGTGACGAGCTCTAAAAACATTCAGTACTTC. It is translated as CASGVTSSKNIQYF.

Judged by abundance, this clone is medium-sized (0.01 to 0.1%). The chain is built from TRBV11-3 and TRBJ2-7; D perhaps matches TRBD1 (6 bases). Trimming shortened V by 0 bases and J by 3 bases, and 15 bases separated the two germline ends. The CDR3 extends over 16 amino acids. Germline CDR1 SGHNT, CDR2 YENEEA. CDR3: CASSLDSTGIYYEQYF. The CDR3 region has the DNA TGTGCCAGCAGCTTAGACAGTACAGGGATCTACTACGAGCAGTACTTC.

The V gene is TRBV29-1, the J gene TRBJ2-7, with D perhaps matching TRBD1 (5 bases). The CDR3 is 12 amino acids. Germline V gene lookup returns CDR1 SQVTM and CDR2 ANQGSEA. The V end was cut by 5 bases, the J end by 3 bases, with 11 bases between. The DNA for the CDR3 is TGCAGCGTTCATACCGACAGCTACGAGCAGTACTTC. It is translated as CSVHTDSYEQYF.

V and J are TRBV29-1 and TRBJ1-2; TRBD1 matches at 8 bases. V was clipped by 6 bases and J by 3 bases; unmatched bases: 9. The germline CDR1 and CDR2 sequences are SQVTM and ANQGSEA. The CDR3 is 14 amino acids. CDR3 in DNA: TGCAGCGTCGCCCTTACAGGGGGAGACTATGGCTACACCTTC. Translated: CSVALTGGDYGYTF.

The chain carries TRBV7-9 and TRBJ1-2; TRBD1 matches at 7 bases. J was trimmed by 4 bases and V by 4 bases; bases with no gene match: 12. Germline V gives CDR1 SEHNR, CDR2 FQNEAQ (reference sequence). The CDR3 totals 16 residues. CDR3 nucleotides: TGTGCCAGCAGCTCAAAGAATTATGACAGGGTCTATGGCTACACCTTC. Translating gives CASSSKNYDRVYGYTF.

The rearrangement joins TRBV2 to TRBJ1-3; the match to TRBD1 covers 11 bases. The germline gives CDR1 SNHLY, CDR2 FYNNEI. The J segment lost 4 bases and the V segment lost 9 bases, leaving 5 bases of the junction unmatched. This CDR3 region has 14 residues. The chain's CDR3 is CASGDRGYGNTIYF. CDR3 DNA: TGTGCCAGTGGGGACAGGGGGTACGGAAACACCATATATTTT.

The chain couples TRBV7-2 to TRBJ2-7; D remains ambiguous. V lost 3 bases and J 3 bases, leaving 3 bases between the germline ends. Per the germline V gene, CDR1 is SGHTA and CDR2 is FQGNSA. The CDR3 loop spans 11 amino acids. CDR3 DNA sequence: TGTGCCAGCAGCTTCGACTACGAGCAGTACTTC. Translation: CASSFDYEQYF.

The rearrangement uses TRBV5-1 and TRBJ2-1, with 8 bases that match TRBD2. Germline CDR1 is SGHRS and CDR2 is YFSETQ. This CDR3 spans 14 amino acids. The ends lost 3 bases at V and 5 bases at J; junction bases unmatched: 4. CDR3 nucleotide sequence: TGCGCCAGCAGCTCTTACGGGGGGGACAATGAGCAGTTCTTC. As protein: CASSSYGGDNEQFF. Supplemented by reference TRBV5-1 and TRBJ2-1, the full variable domain reads KAGVTQTPRYLIKTRGQQVTLSCSPISGHRSVSWYQQTPGQGLQFLFEYFSETQRNKGNFPGRFSGRQFSNSRSEMNVSTLELGDSALYLCASSSYGGDNEQFFGPGTRLTVL.